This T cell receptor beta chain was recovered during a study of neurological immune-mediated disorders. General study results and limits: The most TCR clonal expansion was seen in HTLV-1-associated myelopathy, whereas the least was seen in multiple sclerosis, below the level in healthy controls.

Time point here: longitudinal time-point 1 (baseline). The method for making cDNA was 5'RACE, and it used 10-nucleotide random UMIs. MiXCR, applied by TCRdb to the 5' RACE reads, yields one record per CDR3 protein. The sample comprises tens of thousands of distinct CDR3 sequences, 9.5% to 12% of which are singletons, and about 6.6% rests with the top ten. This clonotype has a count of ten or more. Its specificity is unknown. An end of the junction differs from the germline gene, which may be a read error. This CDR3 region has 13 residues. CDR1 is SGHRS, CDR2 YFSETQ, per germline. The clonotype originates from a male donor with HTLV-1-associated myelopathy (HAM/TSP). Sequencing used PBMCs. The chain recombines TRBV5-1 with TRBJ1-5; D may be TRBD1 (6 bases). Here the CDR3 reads CASNLGARQPQHF. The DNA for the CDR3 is TGCGCCAGCAACTTGGGGGCAAGGCAGCCCCAGCATTTT.